Following are 31 T cell receptor beta chains from one sample sequenced in a study of T-cell memory formation after mild COVID-19. MiXCR, run by TCRdb on the 5' RACE reads, gives a single entry per CDR3 protein. The sample consists of about 260,000 distinct CDR3 sequences, about 16% of them appearing once. The sample consisted of PBMCs or a T cell subset sorted from them (not recorded which). The receptors shown here come from a young man who had mild COVID-19 (a few samples of this study predate the infection). Cell type and time point are not known.

This sequence joins TRBV7-2 and TRBJ2-5, with 10 nucleotides matching TRBD2. Germline values: CDR1 SGHTA, CDR2 FQGNSA. The CDR3 sequence is 15 residues long. V was pared by 5 bases and J by 2 bases, with 5 bases of the junction left unmatched. The CDR3 protein is CASSGSGGGQETQYF. CDR3 in DNA: TGTGCCAGCAGCGGCAGCGGGGGGGGACAAGAGACCCAGTACTTC.

V usage is TRBV23-1 and J usage is TRBJ1-5; maybe TRBD1 (5 bases). TRBV23-1 is reported as an ORF; its role is uncertain. The CDR3 sequence is 15 residues long. V lost 10 bases, J lost 4 bases, and 20 bases lay in between. The CDR3 DNA is TGCGCCACTCTCCAGAGAAGGGGTATTAATCAGCCCCAGCATTTT. Amino acids: CATLQRRGINQPQHF.

This clonotype was picked up a small number of times. The genes are TRBV11-2 and TRBJ2-5; 8 bases match TRBD1. The CDR3 loop spans 14 amino acids. V shed 5 bases, J shed 6 bases, and the junction held 8 bases outside the gene matches. Germline V lookup: CDR1 SGHAT, CDR2 FQNNGV. The CDR3 is CASSQGTGAKTQYF. The CDR3, as DNA: TGTGCCAGCAGCCAGGGGACAGGCGCAAAGACCCAGTACTTC.

This rearrangement joins TRBV5-5 to TRBJ1-2, with D unresolved. This CDR3 comprises 12 residues. CDR1 and CDR2 from the germline V gene are SGHKS and YYEKEE (reference sequence). Trimming took off 5 bases at V and 0 bases at J, with 5 bases between the two ends. The CDR3 loop is CASRDTNYGYTF. CDR3 nucleotide sequence: TGTGCCAGCAGGGATACTAACTATGGCTACACCTTC.

This clonotype was counted many times. The chain carries TRBV7-2 and TRBJ2-7; D gene ambiguous. Germline CDR1 and CDR2: SGHTA and FQGNSA. This CDR3 region has 13 residues. Between the trimmed V and J ends, which lost 7 bases and 0 bases, there was a span of 10 bases. CDR3 in amino acids: CASTSHPSYEQYF. The CDR3 bases are TGTGCCAGCACCTCCCATCCCTCCTACGAGCAGTACTTC.

V gene TRBV7-9 combines with J gene TRBJ2-5; D is perhaps TRBD2 (5 bases). V was clipped by 7 bases and J by 5 bases, with 17 bases between them. Germline CDR1 and CDR2: SEHNR and FQNEAQ (reference sequence). CDR3 length: 14 residues. This chain's CDR3 is CASTSTARGETQYF. The CDR3 bases are TGTGCCAGCACCTCAACCGCCAGAGGGGAGACCCAGTACTTC. Combining the CDR3 with reference TRBV7-9 and TRBJ2-5 gives the whole variable domain DTGVSQNPRHKITKRGQNVTFRCDPISEHNRLYWYRQTLGQGPEFLTYFQNEAQLEKSRLLSDRFSAERPKGSFSTLEIQRTEQGDSAMYLCASTSTARGETQYFGPGTRLLVL.

This clonotype was counted a few times. The gene calls are TRBV6-5 and TRBJ2-5, with TRBD1 identical over 10 bases. In germline, CDR1 is MNHEY, CDR2 SVGAGI. The ends lost 6 bases at V and 5 bases at J; junction bases unmatched: 12. The CDR3 is 16 residues long. The chain's CDR3 is CASSRSGTGAGETQYF. Written as DNA, the CDR3 is TGTGCCAGCAGCAGATCCGGGACAGGGGCCGGGGAGACCCAGTACTTC.

The chain joins TRBV6-5 to TRBJ1-6, with D possibly TRBD1 on 5 matching bases. Germline V gene lookup returns CDR1 MNHEY and CDR2 SVGAGI. V was cut by 5 bases and J by 7 bases, with 15 bases left in between. The CDR3 sequence is 15 residues long. The CDR3 protein is CASSAVGLLNSPLHF. As DNA, the CDR3 is TGTGCCAGCAGTGCGGTGGGACTGCTAAATTCACCCCTCCACTTT.

This clonotype was seen a few times. The genes are TRBV5-1 and TRBJ2-3; D remains unclear. Between the trimmed V and J ends, which lost 4 bases and 6 bases, there was a span of 12 bases. Germline V CDR1 and CDR2: SGHRS, YFSETQ. This CDR3 region has 13 residues. CDR3 DNA: TGCGCCAGCAGCATGGTGCACCTGGATACGCAGTATTTT. This sequence encodes CASSMVHLDTQYF.

In this sample, this clonotype turned up a few times. V gene TRBV20-1 combines with J gene TRBJ2-5; D is unresolved. CDR1 is DFQATT and CDR2 is SNEGSKA in the germline V gene (reference sequence). The CDR3 runs 14 residues. V was shortened by 0 bases and J by 9 bases, with 17 bases between the two germline ends. CDR3 coding DNA: TGCAGTGCTAGAGATGAATGGGCCAGGTCGGCCCAGTACTTC. Its translation: CSARDEWARSAQYF.

The chain recombines TRBV9 with TRBJ1-2, with 9 bases that match TRBD1. This CDR3 is built from 16 residues. V dropped 4 bases and J dropped 2; count of bases not matched to a gene: 9. The germline gives CDR1 SGDLS, CDR2 YYNGEE. The CDR3 spells CASSPHGTGRNYGYTF. CDR3 in DNA: TGTGCCAGCAGCCCCCACGGGACAGGGCGAAACTATGGCTACACCTTC.

DNA of the CDR3: TGTGCCAGCAGCCAAACCCACTCAGGGAATCAGCCCCAGCATTTT. Protein product: CASSQTHSGNQPQHF. V usage is TRBV3-1 and J usage is TRBJ1-5; weak D call: TRBD1 (5 bases). This CDR3 region has 15 residues. Per germline, CDR1 LGHDT and CDR2 YNNKEL (reference sequence). The V end was cut by 2 bases, the J end by 4 bases, with 12 bases between.

The V and J genes are TRBV20-1 and TRBJ1-5; 8 nucleotides match TRBD1. CDR1 is DFQATT, CDR2 SNEGSKA, per germline (reference sequence). CDR3 length equals 16 residues. Trimming at V came to 1 base and at J to 0 bases, leaving 5 bases not matched to a gene. In DNA, the CDR3 is TGCAGTGCTAGAGGGACAGGGCGTTATAGCAATCAGCCCCAGCATTTT. This codes for CSARGTGRYSNQPQHF.

The rearrangement links TRBV7-9 to TRBJ1-2; D is perhaps TRBD1 (6 bases). Germline V gives CDR1 SEHNR, CDR2 FQNEAQ (reference sequence). The CDR3 spans 15 residues. The germline V and J ends were trimmed by 4 bases and 5 bases, with 17 bases remaining between them. CDR3 in amino acids: CASSSPATGRYGYTF. CDR3 bases: TGTGCCAGCAGCTCCCCTGCAACAGGGCGATATGGCTACACCTTC.

This clonotype was counted between two and nine times. The gene calls are TRBV4-3 and TRBJ2-5; tentatively, D is TRBD1 (6 bases). CDR1 and CDR2 from the germline V gene are LGHNA and YSLEER. The CDR3 has 12 residues. The V end lost 0 bases, the J end lost 10 bases, and 9 bases lay between the germline ends. The CDR3 reads CASSQEGGRQYF. CDR3 nucleotides: TGCGCCAGCAGCCAAGAAGGGGGACGCCAGTACTTC.

The chain recombines TRBV5-1 with TRBJ2-4; D call uncertain. Germline loops: CDR1 SGHRS, CDR2 YFSETQ. This CDR3 is 16 amino acids long. Trimming removed 0 bases from V and 0 bases from J, with 10 bases in between. Here the CDR3 reads CASSLGSAIAKNIQYF. Here the CDR3 DNA reads TGCGCCAGCAGCTTGGGGTCAGCAATAGCCAAAAACATTCAGTACTTC.

This clonotype has only a few counts. The rearrangement uses TRBV5-1 and TRBJ2-5; the D gene is possibly TRBD1 (6 bases). The CDR3 has 14 residues. With 3 bases removed from V and 5 bases from J, the gap between germline ends came to 14 bases. Germline loops: CDR1 SGHRS, CDR2 YFSETQ. In nucleotides, the CDR3 is TGCGCCAGCAGCTCCTCTACAGGGTTGGAGACCCAGTACTTC. Protein: CASSSSTGLETQYF.

The chain is built from TRBV2 and TRBJ1-1; D unresolved. V was shortened by 0 bases and J by 0 bases, with 8 bases between the two germline ends. The CDR3 covers 15 residues. Germline CDR1 reads SNHLY; CDR2 reads FYNNEI. CDR3 DNA: TGTGCCAGCAGTGAAGCGCTGGGGATGAACACTGAAGCTTTCTTT. Its translation: CASSEALGMNTEAFF. The whole variable domain, remainder taken from reference TRBV2 and TRBJ1-1, is EPEVTQTPSHQVTQMGQEVILRCVPISNHLYFYWYRQILGQKVEFLVSFYNNEISEKSEIFDDQFSVERPDGSNFTLKIRSTKLEDSAMYFCASSEALGMNTEAFFGQGTRLTVV.

This clonotype was seen just once. The chain recombines TRBV6-2 or TRBV6-3 with TRBJ1-5; D gene ambiguous. V was trimmed by 0 bases and J by 7 bases, leaving 7 bases between them. CDR1 and CDR2 (germline): MNHEY, SVGEGT. This CDR3 comprises 13 residues. For the CDR3, the DNA is TGTGCCAGCAGTTACTCGAAAGTGCAGCCCCAGCATTTT. Translation gives CASSYSKVQPQHF.

Only a few counts were recorded for this clonotype. This rearrangement joins TRBV7-3 to TRBJ2-1; either TRBD1 or TRBD2 may fit D (5 bases each). CDR1 and CDR2 (germline): SGHTA, FQGTGA. Trimming stripped 1 base from V and 7 bases from J, with 8 bases between. This CDR3 region has 13 residues. The CDR3 loop is CASSLKGTNEQFF. Written as DNA, the CDR3 is TGTGCCAGCAGCTTAAAGGGGACGAATGAGCAGTTCTTC.

The sample holds a few counts of this clonotype. This chain joins TRBV4-1 and TRBJ1-5; D remains ambiguous. The CDR3 loop spans 14 amino acids. CDR1 and CDR2 from the germline V gene are MGHRA and YSYEKL. Trimming shortened V by 1 base and J by 5 bases, and 9 bases separated the two germline ends. The CDR3: CASSQGPVDQPQHF. The DNA of the CDR3 is TGCGCCAGCAGCCAAGGGCCTGTTGATCAGCCCCAGCATTTT.

With respect to this clonotype: At one of its ends the junction is not consistent with the germline gene, which may arise from a read error. The chain combines TRBV7-2 with TRBJ2-1; no reliable D call. CDR3 size: 13 residues. The germline V gene encodes CDR1 SGHTA and CDR2 FQGNSA. Here the CDR3 reads CASSLAEYNERFF. CDR3 in DNA: TGTGCCAGCAGCTTAGCCGAATACAATGAGCGGTTCTTC.

In this sample, this clonotype turned up a few times. This chain joins TRBV12-5 and TRBJ2-7, with D perhaps TRBD1 (6 bases). This CDR3 has 12 residues. With 5 bases removed from V and 7 bases from J, the gap between germline ends came to 12 bases. CDR1 is LGHNT and CDR2 is FRNRAP in the germline V gene. The CDR3 region is CASGADRKEQYV. In nucleotides, the CDR3 is TGTGCTAGTGGTGCCGACAGGAAAGAGCAGTACGTC.

This clonotype occurred a few times. V and J are TRBV5-6 and TRBJ2-4; D uncertain. V lost 0 bases, J lost 0 bases, and 10 bases lay in between. Germline V CDR1 and CDR2: SGHDT, YYEEEE. CDR3 length: 16 residues. This chain's CDR3 is CASSLGQERAKNIQYF. In DNA form, the CDR3 reads TGTGCCAGCAGCTTGGGTCAAGAGCGAGCCAAAAACATTCAGTACTTC.

This clonotype has only a few counts. The rearrangement joins TRBV7-2 to TRBJ2-5; TRBD2 agrees at 11 bases. CDR3 length equals 15 residues. The ends lost 5 bases at V and 5 bases at J; junction bases unmatched: 7. Germline loops: CDR1 SGHTA, CDR2 FQGNSA. Written as DNA, the CDR3 is TGTGCCAGCAGCAGACTAGCGGGGCCAGGGGAGACCCAGTACTTC. It translates to CASSRLAGPGETQYF.

This clonotype was found a few times. The rearrangement joins TRBV20-1 to TRBJ2-5, with 9 bases lining up with TRBD1. This CDR3 has 13 residues. CDR1 and CDR2 (germline): DFQATT, SNEGSKA (reference sequence). J was trimmed by 3 bases and V by 5 bases; bases with no gene match: 4. CDR3 region: CSAGTGMEETQYF. CDR3 DNA sequence: TGCAGTGCTGGGACAGGGATGGAAGAGACCCAGTACTTC.

In this sample, this clonotype turned up a few times. The CDR3 bases are TGCGCCAGCGGCCACAGGGTGTGGGCCAAAAACATTCAGTACTTC. As protein: CASGHRVWAKNIQYF. The chain uses TRBV23-1 and TRBJ2-4; D possibly corresponds to TRBD1 (6 bases). TRBV23-1 is an ORF; its function is uncertain. The CDR3 has 15 amino acids. Trimming removed 8 bases at V and 1 base at J, with 15 bases between.

The chain joins TRBV18 to TRBJ1-2; no reliable D call. This CDR3 is built from 14 residues. V was shortened by 3 bases and J by 4 bases, with 12 bases between the two germline ends. CDR1 is KGHSH, CDR2 LQKENI, per germline. DNA for the CDR3: TGTGCCAGCTCACCTCCCGCCAGCCGCTATGGCTACACCTTC. Protein product: CASSPPASRYGYTF. Based on the CDR3 plus reference TRBV18 and TRBJ1-2, the full variable domain is NAGVMQNPRHLVRRRGQEARLRCSPMKGHSHVYWYRQLPEEGLKFMVYLQKENIIDESGMPKERFSAEFPKEGPSILRIQQVVRGDSAAYFCASSPPASRYGYTFGSGTRLTVV.

The chain links TRBV5-1 to TRBJ2-4, with D hard to call. V was pared by 4 bases and J by 0 bases, with 8 bases between. CDR3 size: 14 residues. In germline, CDR1 is SGHRS, CDR2 YFSETQ. CDR3 DNA: TGCGCCAGCAGCCCACAGCTAGCCAAAAACATTCAGTACTTC. This encodes CASSPQLAKNIQYF.

This rearrangement joins TRBV5-6 to TRBJ1-3, with D possibly matching TRBD1 (6 bases). CDR1 and CDR2 (germline): SGHDT, YYEEEE. The CDR3 is 15 residues long. V was clipped by 6 bases and J by 0 bases, with 13 bases between them. CDR3 nucleotide sequence: TGTGCCAGCAACCGCAGGGGTGGCTCTGGAAACACCATATATTTT. It translates to CASNRRGGSGNTIYF.

This clonotype came up a few times. The gene calls are TRBV7-9 and TRBJ2-2; D call uncertain. Germline V gene data show CDR1 as SEHNR and CDR2 as FQNEAQ (reference sequence). The V end was cut by 1 base, the J end by 4 bases, with 4 bases between. The CDR3 loop spans 13 amino acids. CDR3 sequence reads: CASSLVITGELFF. In DNA form, the CDR3 reads TGTGCCAGCAGCTTAGTTATCACCGGGGAGCTGTTTTTT.